Listed below are T cell receptor beta chains from one sample, sequenced in a study of T cells in Graves' hyperthyroidism and ophthalmopathy. TCRdb used MiXCR to reprocess the multiplex PCR reads, holding one entry per CDR3 protein. In the table there are around 450,000 distinct CDR3 sequences, 15% to 17% of which are singletons. The sequenced material came from blood. These receptors all stem from a woman younger than 35 with Graves' hyperthyroidism. Both conserved end residues are part of each CDR3. Fields, in order: D gene, J gene, V gene, clone size, CDR3 DNA, CDR3 protein. D genes are given only for firm matches. Part of the rows lack a size; the others show once, few, many or a class for expanded clones.

D: NA
J: TRBJ1-5
V: TRBV2
size: many
DNA: TGTGCCAGCAGAAGCGGGGCAGGGAGGCAGCCCCAGCATTTT
CDR3: CASRSGAGRQPQHF

D: NA
J: TRBJ1-3
V: TRBV7-9
size: few
DNA: TGTGCCAGCAGCTTCGGACAAAACACCATATATTTT
CDR3: CASSFGQNTIYF

D: NA
J: TRBJ2-7
V: TRBV5-6
size: many
DNA: TGTGCCAGCAGCTCCCGGGAAGGGGGCTACGAGCAGTACTTC
CDR3: CASSSREGGYEQYF

D: NA
J: TRBJ2-1
V: TRBV10-3
size: many
DNA: TGTGCCATCAGGGGGGCAGGGTCTGGCAATGAGCAGTTCTTC
CDR3: CAIRGAGSGNEQFF

D: NA
J: TRBJ1-2
V: TRBV20-1
size: many
DNA: TGCAGTGCTAGGTTGGGGTATGGCTACACCTTC
CDR3: CSARLGYGYTF

D: NA
J: TRBJ2-7
V: TRBV11-2
size: many
DNA: TGTGCCAGCAGCCCAGGGTTTCCGGTCGACGAGCAGTACTTC
CDR3: CASSPGFPVDEQYF

D: NA
J: TRBJ2-1
V: TRBV18
size: few
DNA: TGTGCCAGCTCACCAAGCGCTAATGAGCAGTTCTTC
CDR3: CASSPSANEQFF

D: TRBD1
J: TRBJ1-1
V: TRBV10-3
size: NA
DNA: TGTGCCATCAGTGAAAACAGGGGGCGAGGGGCTTTCTTT
CDR3: CAISENRGRGAFF

D: TRBD2
J: TRBJ2-3
V: TRBV7-9
size: few
DNA: TGTGCCAGCAGCTCCCGCCCTAGCGGGACTGAGCCGTATTTT
CDR3: CASSSRPSGTEPYF

D: NA
J: TRBJ2-7
V: TRBV27
size: NA
DNA: TGTGCCAGCAGTTTATCCGCCGGAGTCTACGAGCAGTACTTC
CDR3: CASSLSAGVYEQYF